These 21 T cell receptor beta chains share one sample of origin, sequenced in a study of blood T cell repertoires in COVID-19. Method: immunoSEQ multiplex PCR; TCRdb's copy keeps in-frame clones and lacks some. The sample lists around 200,000 clones; 60% to 85% were seen once. The specimen sequenced was peripheral blood. The receptor set was obtained from a woman between 70 and 85 years old with acute or convalescent COVID-19.

Note on this clone: At the DNA level, this CDR3 is encoded by other sequences in the same sample as well. J is TRBJ1-1 and V is TRBV19, with 8 bases matching TRBD1. CDR1 LNHDA and CDR2 SQIVND come from the germline V gene (reference sequence). V gave up 6 bases and J gave up 1 base; unmatched junction bases: 4. This CDR3 contains 14 residues. The CDR3 sequence: CASSRTGTNTEAFF. The CDR3 coding sequence is TGTGCCAGTAGCCGGACAGGGACGAACACTGAAGCTTTCTTT.

The chain is built from TRBV7-3 and TRBJ1-2, with unresolved D. CDR1 is SGHTA, CDR2 FQGTGA, per germline. Trimming pared 2 bases from V and 8 bases from J, leaving 12 bases between. The length of the CDR3 is 13 residues. CDR3 in amino acids: CASSLGPRGGYTF. In DNA, the CDR3 is TGTGCCAGCAGCTTAGGGCCCCGCGGGGGCTACACCTTC.

The J gene is TRBJ1-4, the V gene TRBV19; 8 bases agree with TRBD1. V lost 6 bases to trimming and J lost 3 bases; unmatched junction nucleotides: 6. The CDR3 sequence is 15 residues long. The V gene's germline CDR1 is LNHDA and CDR2 SQIVND (reference sequence). The CDR3 region is CASRVGQGANEKLFF. Here the CDR3 DNA reads TGTGCCAGTAGAGTCGGACAGGGTGCTAATGAAAAACTGTTTTTT.

The gene calls are TRBV4-1 and TRBJ2-1; 7 bases match TRBD2. CDR1 and CDR2 (germline): MGHRA, YSYEKL. This CDR3 contains 15 residues. V shed 6 bases, J shed 4 bases, and the junction held 9 bases outside the gene matches. CDR3 loop: CASSLLRGVYNEQFF. The CDR3 region has the DNA TGCGCCAGCAGTCTCCTACGGGGGGTTTACAATGAGCAGTTCTTC.

The chain joins TRBV30 to TRBJ1-1, with a possible D match to TRBD1 (5 bases). This CDR3 is 12 amino acids long. The germline V gene has CDR1 GTSNPN and CDR2 SVGIG (reference sequence). The V and J ends lost 2 bases and 7 bases respectively, with 11 bases between them. This CDR3 is CAWSRQGNEAFF. CDR3 bases: TGTGCCTGGAGTAGGCAGGGCAATGAAGCTTTCTTT. Full variable domain (outside the CDR3, taken from reference TRBV30 and TRBJ1-1): SQTIHQWPATLVQPVGSPLSLECTVEGTSNPNLYWYRQAAGRGLQLLFYSVGIGQISSEVPQNLSASRPQDRQFILSSKKLLLSDSGFYLCAWSRQGNEAFFGQGTRLTVV.

This clone was seen a handful of times. The chain couples TRBV7-9 to TRBJ1-5, with D perhaps TRBD1 (5 bases). The V gene lost 1 base and the J gene lost 7 bases, with 8 bases spanning the gap. CDR3 length equals 13 residues. Germline-derived CDR1 and CDR2 are SEHNR and FQNEAQ (reference sequence). The chain's CDR3 is CASSLGGWQPQHF. CDR3 DNA: TGTGCCAGCAGCTTAGGGGGCTGGCAGCCCCAGCATTTT.

This chain joins TRBV19 and TRBJ2-1; 9 nucleotides match TRBD1. This CDR3 region has 14 residues. CDR1 and CDR2 (germline): LNHDA, SQIVND (reference sequence). After removal of 7 bases from V and 7 bases from J, the junction contained 8 bases not matched to a gene. The CDR3 sequence is CASKGGTGLNEQFF. For the CDR3, the DNA is TGTGCCAGTAAGGGGGGGACAGGGCTAAATGAGCAGTTCTTC.

The chain couples TRBV27 to TRBJ1-1; D might be TRBD1 (5 bases). CDR3 length: 15 residues. From germline, CDR1 is MNHEY and CDR2 SMNVEV (reference sequence). Trimming left V 3 bases short and J 1 base short, with 12 bases between. The CDR3 region is CASSLGGFPNTEAFF. The CDR3 bases are TGTGCCAGCAGTTTGGGGGGGTTCCCGAACACTGAAGCTTTCTTT.

The chain carries TRBV2 and TRBJ1-1; TRBD1 agrees at 9 bases. The V and J ends lost 5 bases and 1 base, in that order; junction bases with no gene match: 2. The CDR3 is 14 amino acids. Germline V gene data show CDR1 as SNHLY and CDR2 as FYNNEI. In DNA form, the CDR3 reads TGTGCCAGCAGTACGGGACAGGGGAACACTGAAGCTTTCTTT. Translating it yields CASSTGQGNTEAFF.

The chain links TRBV6-5 to TRBJ2-7, with 8 bases aligning to TRBD1. The junction had 6 bases not matched to a gene; V was cut back by 6 bases and J by 5 bases. Looked up from germline, CDR1 is MNHEY and CDR2 is SVGAGI. The CDR3 spans 13 residues. The CDR3, as DNA: TGTGCCAGCAGCCAGGACAGGGTAGACGAGCAGTACTTC. It yields the protein CASSQDRVDEQYF.

V gene TRBV20-1 combines with J gene TRBJ2-7, with D unresolved. With 3 bases removed from V and 8 bases from J, the gap between germline ends came to 20 bases. CDR1 DFQATT and CDR2 SNEGSKA come from the germline V gene (reference sequence). This CDR3 is 14 amino acids long. The CDR3 nucleotides are TGCAGTGCTAGTGGAAACAAACCCCCGCCAAAGCAGTACTTC. This gives the protein CSASGNKPPPKQYF.

V usage is TRBV10-1 and J usage is TRBJ2-7; TRBD1 aligns across 9 bases. Germline V lookup: CDR1 WNHNN, CDR2 SYGVQD (reference sequence). The trim removed 0 bases at V and 6 bases at J, leaving 6 bases unmatched. The CDR3 contains 15 residues. The CDR3 DNA follows: TGCGCCAGCAGTGAGTCGGGACAGGGTTCGGCCGAGCAGTACTTC. Amino acid sequence: CASSESGQGSAEQYF.

This sequence joins TRBV19 and TRBJ2-1; 13 bases align to TRBD2. V was pared by 2 bases and J by 6 bases, with 7 bases of the junction left unmatched. CDR1 is LNHDA and CDR2 is SQIVND in the germline V gene (reference sequence). The CDR3 contains 17 residues. CDR3 bases: TGTGCCAGTAGTATAAGTGGTGGACTAGCGGGAGTCAATGAGCAGTTCTTC. This codes for CASSISGGLAGVNEQFF.

For the CDR3, the DNA is TGTGCCAGCAGCCTTCTCAGGGGCGAGAACACTGAAGCTTTCTTT. As protein: CASSLLRGENTEAFF. The rearrangement links TRBV28 to TRBJ1-1; tentatively, D is TRBD1 (6 bases). Germline V gene data show CDR1 as MDHEN and CDR2 as SYDVKM. This CDR3 has 15 residues. With 6 bases removed from V and 1 base from J, the gap between germline ends came to 15 bases.

The chain employs TRBV27 and TRBJ1-1, with TRBD1 matching 8 bases. Losses at the gene ends were 6 bases for V and 7 bases for J; bases not matched to a gene: 4. This CDR3 comprises 12 residues. CDR1 and CDR2 from the germline V gene are MNHEY and SMNVEV (reference sequence). The CDR3 loop reads CASRQQGVEAFF. The CDR3, as DNA: TGTGCCAGCAGACAACAGGGGGTTGAAGCTTTCTTT.

This clone was observed a handful of times. The junction and the germline gene differ at one end; a read error may be behind it. This chain joins TRBV9 and TRBJ2-3; 9 bases agree with TRBD2. This CDR3 spans 14 amino acids. The V gene's germline CDR1 is SGDLS and CDR2 YYNGEE. The CDR3 DNA reads as TGTGCCAGCAGCCCAGGGACTAGCAGAGATACGCAGTATTTT. Its translation is CASSPGTSRDTQYF.

The chain has TRBV27 and TRBJ2-1; D not resolved. Germline CDR1 and CDR2: MNHEY and SMNVEV (reference sequence). There are 16 residues in the CDR3. The V end was cut by 6 bases, the J end by 0 bases, with 15 bases between. The CDR3 reads CASRPPQQSSYNEQFF. The CDR3 DNA sequence: TGTGCCAGCAGACCCCCCCAACAGAGCTCCTACAATGAGCAGTTCTTC.

The gene calls are TRBV28 and TRBJ2-2, with 11 bases aligning to TRBD2. The CDR3 consists of 16 residues. With 3 bases clipped from V and 3 bases from J, the junction kept 3 bases outside the gene matches. Germline CDR1 is MDHEN and CDR2 is SYDVKM. The CDR3: CASSLTSGTYTGELFF. The CDR3 DNA sequence: TGTGCCAGCAGTTTGACTAGCGGGACATACACCGGGGAGCTGTTTTTT.

Concerning this clone: The sample contains more than one DNA sequence encoding this CDR3. This rearrangement joins TRBV5-5 to TRBJ2-2; D might be TRBD2 (6 bases). The length of the CDR3 is 16 residues. From germline, CDR1 is SGHKS and CDR2 YYEKEE (reference sequence). The germline V and J ends were trimmed by 1 base and 5 bases, with 15 bases remaining between them. The chain's CDR3 is CASSLLAGRNTGELFF. The CDR3 bases are TGTGCCAGCAGCTTGCTGGCCGGGAGAAATACCGGGGAGCTGTTTTTT.

The chain employs TRBV7-6 and TRBJ2-3; TRBD2 aligns across 9 bases. There are 17 residues in the CDR3. Germline CDR1 is SGHVS and CDR2 is FNYEAQ. V dropped 3 bases and J dropped 5; count of bases not matched to a gene: 12. The CDR3, as DNA: TGTGCCAGCAGCTTTCAGTCGTCAGCGGGAGGAGGAGATACGCAGTATTTT. Encoded protein: CASSFQSSAGGGDTQYF.

This clone was observed a few times. This chain connects TRBV27 to TRBJ1-2; D might be TRBD1 (6 bases). Per the germline V gene, CDR1 is MNHEY and CDR2 is SMNVEV (reference sequence). V lost 6 bases to trimming and J lost 5 bases, with 19 bases between them. The CDR3 totals 15 residues. CDR3 loop: CASSQTGSGPYGYTF. The CDR3 bases are TGTGCCAGCAGCCAGACAGGCAGTGGGCCGTATGGCTACACCTTC.